This passage covers 9 T cell receptor beta chains from one sample sequenced in a study of T cell repertoires in cytomegalovirus infection. Antigen specificity for these receptors is unknown. One entry per CDR3 protein results from TCRdb running MiXCR on the reads. Of about 130,000 distinct CDR3 sequences in the sample, more than 30% are singletons; the top ten hold roughly 47%. Sequences were derived from CD8+ T cells from cultured PBMCs, sampled from culture after CMV antigen stimulation. The source is a human donor in good health (CMV status not recorded). Some clones in this sample may be carry-over from other donors' samples.

As regards this clonotype: With a much larger clone just one base away, this may be a read error. The rearrangement joins TRBV19 to TRBJ2-1, with D perhaps being TRBD1 or TRBD2 (6 bases each). The CDR3 length is 14 residues. Germline-derived CDR1 and CDR2 are LNHDA and SQIVND (reference sequence). The CDR3 sequence: CASMGGASYNKQFF. In nucleotides, the CDR3 is TGTGCCAGTATGGGGGGCGCGTCCTACAATAAGCAGTTCTTC.

The chain employs TRBV27 and TRBJ2-7; D may match TRBD1 or TRBD2 (6 bases each). Germline loops: CDR1 MNHEY, CDR2 SMNVEV (reference sequence). The CDR3 totals 13 residues. V was trimmed by 7 bases and J by 2 bases, leaving 12 bases between them. CDR3 coding DNA: TGTGCCAGCAAGGACGGGGGCGCCTACGAGCAGTACTTC. Its protein is CASKDGGAYEQYF.

CDR3 amino acids: CASSLAMSFNEQFF. The CDR3 DNA follows: TGTGCCAGCAGCTTGGCAATGTCATTCAATGAGCAGTTCTTC. The gene calls are TRBV5-4 and TRBJ2-1; D is undetermined. The CDR3 has 14 amino acids. V dropped 0 bases and J dropped 6 bases, with 10 bases sitting between them. CDR1 is SGHNT, CDR2 YYREEE, per germline (reference sequence).

This clonotype showed up just once. The genes are TRBV2 and TRBJ1-2, with 9 bases identical to TRBD1. Germline CDR1 SNHLY, CDR2 FYNNEI. The CDR3 consists of 16 residues. V shed 3 bases and J 6 bases; nucleotides not matched to a gene: 11. The CDR3 region is CASSDMGQGYLDGYTF. For the CDR3, the DNA is TGTGCCAGCAGTGACATGGGACAGGGTTATCTTGATGGCTACACCTTC.

This clonotype was recorded many times. The V call is TRBV7-6, the J call TRBJ2-7; 7 nucleotides align to TRBD1. With 2 bases clipped from V and 1 base from J, the junction kept 5 bases outside the gene matches. The germline CDR1 and CDR2 sequences are SGHVS and FNYEAQ. The CDR3 runs to 15 residues. CDR3 region: CASSLYQGVSYEQYF. As DNA, the CDR3 is TGTGCCAGCAGCTTATATCAGGGGGTTTCCTACGAGCAGTACTTC.

The CDR3 DNA sequence: TGTGCCAGCAGCCAAGATCACGGGCAGGGAAACATTCAGTACTTC. Protein: CASSQDHGQGNIQYF. This sequence joins TRBV3-1 and TRBJ2-4; weak D call: TRBD1 (5 bases). This CDR3 region has 15 residues. Between the trimmed V and J ends, which lost 0 bases and 6 bases, there was a span of 12 bases. The germline V gene has CDR1 LGHDT and CDR2 YNNKEL (reference sequence).

This chain links TRBV9 with TRBJ1-2; a possible D gene is TRBD1 (5 bases). CDR3 length: 14 residues. Trimming cost V 4 bases and J 0 bases, with 10 bases left between them. The germline V gene encodes CDR1 SGDLS and CDR2 YYNGEE. CDR3 nucleotide sequence: TGTGCCAGCAGCCCTGGGGGACCTAACTATGGCTACACCTTC. It encodes CASSPGGPNYGYTF. The full variable domain, with the rest looked up from reference TRBV9 and TRBJ1-2, is DSGVTQTPKHLITATGQRVTLRCSPRSGDLSVYWYQQSLDQGLQFLIQYYNGEERAKGNILERFSAQQFPDLHSELNLSSLELGDSALYFCASSPGGPNYGYTFGSGTRLTVV.

In its sample, this clonotype was seen many times. The rearrangement joins TRBV7-8 to TRBJ2-5; the D is unclear. This CDR3 spans 14 amino acids. Germline CDR1 SGHVS, CDR2 FQNEAQ. The V and J ends lost 3 bases and 5 bases respectively, with 13 bases between them. The CDR3 DNA is TGTGCCAGCAGCTTCCTAGGACCCCTTGAGACCCAGTACTTC. Protein sequence: CASSFLGPLETQYF. Based on the CDR3 plus reference TRBV7-8 and TRBJ2-5, the full variable domain is GAGVSQSPRYKVAKRGQDVALRCDPISGHVSLFWYQQALGQGPEFLTYFQNEAQLDKSGLPSDRFFAERPEGSVSTLKIQRTQQEDSAVYLCASSFLGPLETQYFGPGTRLLVL.

As DNA, the CDR3 is TGTGCCAGCAGCCTTACTAGCGGGGATACGCAGTATTTT. Protein: CASSLTSGDTQYF. The chain carries TRBV7-2 and TRBJ2-3, with 9 nucleotides matching TRBD2. V lost 5 bases to trimming and J lost 6 bases; unmatched junction nucleotides: 3. CDR1 and CDR2 from the germline V gene are SGHTA and FQGNSA. The CDR3 has 13 residues.